The rows below give T cell receptor beta chains drawn from one sample of a study of identical twins. TCRdb used MiXCR to reprocess the 5' RACE reads, holding one entry per CDR3 protein. The sample records 500,000 to 600,000 distinct CDR3 sequences, around 20% being singletons. Another study also made use of these data, one on T cells expressing NK-cell markers.

Sequencing was performed on CD4+ T cells sorted from blood. These receptor sequences come from a woman between 18 and 29 years old in good health. CDR3s include the opening cysteine and the closing phenylalanine or tryptophan. D genes are given only for firm matches. The listing skips clone size in some rows; elsewhere it reads once, few, many or a size class.

V gene	D gene	J gene	clone size	CDR3 DNA	CDR3 protein
TRBV6-2/TRBV6-3	TRBD2	TRBJ2-3	NA	TGTGCCAGCAGTGCGGGAGTCGCAGATACGCAGTATTTT	CASSAGVADTQYF
TRBV20-1	NA	TRBJ1-2	few	TGCAGTGCTAGAGTCCCAGGGGAGTATGGCTACACCTTC	CSARVPGEYGYTF
TRBV29-1	NA	TRBJ2-3	NA	TGCAGCGTTGATGGGCCGGATACGCAGTATTTT	CSVDGPDTQYF
TRBV20-1	NA	TRBJ2-5	few	TGCAGTGCTAGCCCCTCCCGGCCACAAGAGACCCAGTACTTC	CSASPSRPQETQYF
TRBV20-1	NA	TRBJ2-1	NA	TGCAGTGCTAGCTCTGTTAACAATGAGCAGTTCTTC	CSASSVNNEQFF
TRBV20-1	TRBD1	TRBJ1-1	NA	TGCAGTGTACACCGGGACAGGAACACTGAAGCTTTCTTT	CSVHRDRNTEAFF
TRBV20-1	NA	TRBJ2-7	few	TGCAGTGCTACCGGACGTACGTACGGTAACGAGCAGTACTTC	CSATGRTYGNEQYF
TRBV9	NA	TRBJ1-2	NA	TGTGCCAGCAGCATCGCGGCGAACAGGGATGGCTACACCTTC	CASSIAANRDGYTF
TRBV20-1	NA	TRBJ1-1	NA	TGCAGTGCTAGAAGGACACGGGGCCCGAACACTGAAGCTTTCTTT	CSARRTRGPNTEAFF
TRBV6-5	TRBD1	TRBJ2-7	few	TGTGCCAGCAGTTACTCAGGTGACAGGGTTTACGAGCAGTACTTC	CASSYSGDRVYEQYF
TRBV5-4	NA	TRBJ1-1	NA	TGTGCCAGCGGTCCTACGACGGGGAGGTTTGGCACTGAAGCTTTCTTT	CASGPTTGRFGTEAFF
TRBV4-1	NA	TRBJ2-5	few	TGCGCCAGCAGCCAAGACTCATCTTGGGAGACCCAGTACTTC	CASSQDSSWETQYF
TRBV20-1	NA	TRBJ2-5	once	TGCAGTGCTAGAGGACGAGGAAGGCTGGAGACCCAGTACTTC	CSARGRGRLETQYF
TRBV6-1	NA	TRBJ2-7	NA	TGTGCCAGCAGCCGAGCCCGGGGCTCTTACGAGCAGTACTTC	CASSRARGSYEQYF
TRBV20-1	NA	TRBJ1-5	few	TGCAGTGCCCCTGGGGCGGCTAGCAATCAGCCCCAGCATTTT	CSAPGAASNQPQHF
TRBV7-8	NA	TRBJ2-1	NA	TGTGCCAGCAGCTTAGCCCCACAGCTTGAGCAGTTCTTC	CASSLAPQLEQFF
TRBV20-1	TRBD1	TRBJ1-2	NA	TGCAGTGCTAGTCAGGGGGCCTCATATGGCTACACCTTC	CSASQGASYGYTF
TRBV5-4	TRBD2	TRBJ2-3	NA	TGTGCCAGCAGCCCATTTAGCGGGGGGGCCGAAGATACGCAGTATTTT	CASSPFSGGAEDTQYF
TRBV12-5	NA	TRBJ2-1	NA	TGTGCTAGTGGTTTGGTACGGGATGAGCAGTTCTTC	CASGLVRDEQFF
TRBV7-2	NA	TRBJ1-6	few	TGTGCCAGCAGCTTCATGTATAATTCACCCCTCCACTTT	CASSFMYNSPLHF
TRBV9	TRBD1	TRBJ1-2	few	TGTGCCAGCAAGATGGGGCAGGGGGCGAGTGGCTACACCTTC	CASKMGQGASGYTF
TRBV29-1	TRBD1	TRBJ2-7	few	TGCAGCGTAGCACAGGGGTCCTACGAGCAGTACTTC	CSVAQGSYEQYF
TRBV12-3/TRBV12-4	NA	TRBJ1-2	many	TGTGCCAGCAGTCCTGGGAAGACTGGCTACACCTTC	CASSPGKTGYTF
TRBV12-3/TRBV12-4	NA	TRBJ2-1	NA	TGTGCCAGCACTGGGAGCGGGACAGCCTACAATGAGCAGTTCTTC	CASTGSGTAYNEQFF
TRBV5-1	TRBD2	TRBJ2-3	NA	TGCGCCAGCAGGAGTCGAGGACTAGCGGGGACAGATACGCAGTATTTT	CASRSRGLAGTDTQYF
TRBV6-5	NA	TRBJ2-7	once	TGTGCCAGCAGTTACTCTTTCACAGGGACCTACGAGCAGTACTTC	CASSYSFTGTYEQYF
TRBV6-2/TRBV6-3	NA	TRBJ1-2	NA	TGTGCCAGCAGTCCTCGACAGGCTAACTATGGCTACACCTTC	CASSPRQANYGYTF
TRBV7-9	TRBD1	TRBJ1-2	NA	TGTGCCAGCAGCCTTCTTACAGGGGTTGGTGGCTACACCTTC	CASSLLTGVGGYTF
TRBV20-1	TRBD2	TRBJ2-3	NA	TGCAGTGCTCTTTCCAGCGGGGTAACAGATACGCAGTATTTT	CSALSSGVTDTQYF
TRBV5-6	NA	TRBJ2-5	NA	TGTGCCAGCAGCGGGATGACGGGGGAACGGATAACCCAGTACTTC	CASSGMTGERITQYF
TRBV5-1	NA	TRBJ2-3	few	TGCGCCAGCAGCTTGGAAGGGTTCACAGATACGCAGTATTTT	CASSLEGFTDTQYF
TRBV6-5	TRBD2	TRBJ2-1	few	TGTGCCATCAGTTCCTCGACTAGCGGGGGGAGAAACAATGAGCAGTTCTTC	CAISSSTSGGRNNEQFF
TRBV9	NA	TRBJ2-3	NA	TGTGCCAGCAGCGTAGAAATCCTTTCTAGCACAGATACGCAGTATTTT	CASSVEILSSTDTQYF
TRBV20-1	NA	TRBJ2-3	few	TGCAGTGCTATGGTCCCAGTTCAGACGGATACGCAGTATTTT	CSAMVPVQTDTQYF
TRBV7-9	TRBD1	TRBJ1-4	few	TGTGCCAGCAGCTTCAACAGGGGCCGGGAAAAACTGTTTTTT	CASSFNRGREKLFF
TRBV12-3/TRBV12-4	NA	TRBJ2-5	few	TGTGCCAGCAGTTTAGCGGTGGCCCAAGAGACCCAGTACTTC	CASSLAVAQETQYF
TRBV6-1	NA	TRBJ2-7	NA	TGTGCCAGCTCCGGGACGGACAACTACGAGCAGTACTTC	CASSGTDNYEQYF
TRBV30	TRBD2	TRBJ2-3	NA	TGTGCCTGGAGTGACGGGAGGGCCGCAGATACGCAGTATTTT	CAWSDGRAADTQYF
TRBV12-3/TRBV12-4	NA	TRBJ2-1	few	TGTGCCAGCAGTTGGGGGGCAGGTGAGCAGTTCTTC	CASSWGAGEQFF
TRBV19	NA	TRBJ1-5	NA	TGTGCCAGTAGTATCGGGCAGACTAGCAATCAGCCCCAGCATTTT	CASSIGQTSNQPQHF
TRBV11-3	TRBD1	TRBJ2-7	few	TGTGCCAGCAGAAGGTCGACAGGGGGCTTTCGGGAGCAGTACTTC	CASRRSTGGFREQYF
TRBV20-1	TRBD2	TRBJ2-4	NA	TGCAGTGCTAGACCGTCTAGCGGGAGTTGGGACATTCAGTACTTC	CSARPSSGSWDIQYF
TRBV7-2	NA	TRBJ2-3	few	TGTGCCAGCACCCAAGGGTATACGCAGTATTTT	CASTQGYTQYF
TRBV4-1	NA	TRBJ1-3	NA	TGCGCCAGCAGCCAAGTAGGCGAGTCGTGGACAACTGGAAACACCATATATTTT	CASSQVGESWTTGNTIYF
TRBV10-3	TRBD2	TRBJ2-1	few	TGTGCCATCAGTGACCCAAGCGGGAGAGTATTAAATGAGCAGTTCTTC	CAISDPSGRVLNEQFF
TRBV4-3	NA	TRBJ2-7	NA	TGCGCCAGCAGCCAAGATTGGACCGACTCCTACGAGCAGTACTTC	CASSQDWTDSYEQYF
TRBV18	NA	TRBJ1-6	NA	TGTGCCAGCTCACCAGATTATAATTCACCCCTCCACTTT	CASSPDYNSPLHF
TRBV1	NA	TRBJ2-7	NA	TGCACCAGCAGCCACGACTACGGATCGGACTACGAGCAGTACTTC	CTSSHDYGSDYEQYF
TRBV5-6	TRBD2	TRBJ2-2	NA	TGTGCCAGCAGCCATTGGGATGCGCGGCGGGGGGGCACCGGGGAGCTGTTTTTT	CASSHWDARRGGTGELFF
TRBV3-1	NA	TRBJ2-5	few	TGTGCCAGCAGCCAAAGGTCAGAAGAGACCCAGTACTTC	CASSQRSEETQYF
TRBV7-6	NA	TRBJ2-1	NA	TGTGCCAGCAGCTTACGACAACGGGGGAGCTACAATGAGCAGTTCTTC	CASSLRQRGSYNEQFF
TRBV4-3	NA	TRBJ1-2	NA	TGCGCCAGCAGCCAAGCGAGAGCCAACTATGGCTACACCTTC	CASSQARANYGYTF